This TCR beta chain originates from a study of blood T cell repertoires in COVID-19. Study-wide background: Sources were T cells, B-cell-depleted T cells, or PBMCs; the material itself was cDNA or gDNA.

Germline V gene data show CDR1 as SGHTA and CDR2 as FQGNSA. This CDR3 region has 15 residues. V was cut by 3 bases and J by 1 base, with 10 bases left in between. The data were produced by immunoSEQ multiplex PCR, yet TCRdb's version contains in-frame clones alone and is incomplete. Of some 20,000 clones listed, about 88% are singletons. This clonotype was sampled from a man aged 35-49 years with active COVID-19. The chain has TRBV7-2 and TRBJ2-4; tentatively, D is TRBD2 (5 bases). The sample was peripheral blood. CDR3 amino acids: CASSFSSWAKNIQYF. Here the CDR3 DNA reads TGTGCCAGCAGCTTCTCTAGCTGGGCCAAAAACATTCAGTACTTC.